The clone carrying this T cell receptor beta chain was observed once. Reverse transcription of extracted RNA yielded cDNA, which provided the sequencing template. Profiled with immunoSEQ multiplex PCR; TCRdb holds only in-frame clones, not every one. Counted here are roughly 150,000 clones, around 47% occurring once; the ten biggest clones make up about 6.3%. Trimming stripped 2 bases from V and 5 bases from J, with 9 bases between. The CDR3 is made up of 12 amino acids. In germline, CDR1 is SQVTM, CDR2 ANQGSEA. This sample was included in a study of CD8+ T cells in alopecia areata. It was from PBMCs that CD4+ and CD8+ T cells were sorted.

The TCR originated in a human donor with alopecia areata. The sample taken for sequencing was CD4+ T cells sorted from blood. The rearrangement links TRBV29-1 to TRBJ1-2; D uncertain. As DNA, the CDR3 is TGCAGCGTTGAAAACGGGTCTTATGGCTACACCTTC. Translated: CSVENGSYGYTF.